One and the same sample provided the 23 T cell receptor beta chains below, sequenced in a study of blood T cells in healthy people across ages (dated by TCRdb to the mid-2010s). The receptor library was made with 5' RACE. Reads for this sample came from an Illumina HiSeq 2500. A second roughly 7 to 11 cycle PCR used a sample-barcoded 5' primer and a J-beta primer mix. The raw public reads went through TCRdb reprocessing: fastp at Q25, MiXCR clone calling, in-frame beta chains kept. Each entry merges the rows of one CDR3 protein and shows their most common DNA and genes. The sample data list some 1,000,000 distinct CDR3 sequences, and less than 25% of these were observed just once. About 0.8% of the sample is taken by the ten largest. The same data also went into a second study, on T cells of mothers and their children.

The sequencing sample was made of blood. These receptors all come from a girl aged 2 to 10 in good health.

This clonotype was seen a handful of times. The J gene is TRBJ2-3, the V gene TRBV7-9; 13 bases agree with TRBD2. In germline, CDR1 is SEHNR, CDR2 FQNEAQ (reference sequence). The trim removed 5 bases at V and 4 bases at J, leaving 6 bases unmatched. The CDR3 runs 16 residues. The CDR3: CASSGRTSGRPDTQYF. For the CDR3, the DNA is TGTGCCAGCAGCGGCCGGACTAGCGGGAGACCAGATACGCAGTATTTT.

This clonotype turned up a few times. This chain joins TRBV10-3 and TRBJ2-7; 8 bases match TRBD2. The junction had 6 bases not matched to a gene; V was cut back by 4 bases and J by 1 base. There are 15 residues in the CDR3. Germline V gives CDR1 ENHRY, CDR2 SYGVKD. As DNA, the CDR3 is TGTGCCATCAGTGTCGGGATAGCGGGGTCCTACGAGCAGTACTTC. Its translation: CAISVGIAGSYEQYF.

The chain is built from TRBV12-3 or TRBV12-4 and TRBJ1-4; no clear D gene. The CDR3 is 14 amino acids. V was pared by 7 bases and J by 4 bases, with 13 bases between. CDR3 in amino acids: CASTTGRNNEKLFF. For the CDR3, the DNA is TGTGCCAGCACCACTGGGCGGAATAATGAAAAACTGTTTTTT.

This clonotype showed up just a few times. In DNA, the CDR3 is TGCGCCAGCAGCCAAGTTGGGTTCCTGTCCTATGGCTACACCTTC. As protein: CASSQVGFLSYGYTF. The rearrangement uses TRBV4-1 and TRBJ1-2; D not resolved. Trimming left V 1 base short and J 4 bases short, with 13 bases between. This CDR3 is built from 15 residues. Germline values: CDR1 MGHRA, CDR2 YSYEKL.

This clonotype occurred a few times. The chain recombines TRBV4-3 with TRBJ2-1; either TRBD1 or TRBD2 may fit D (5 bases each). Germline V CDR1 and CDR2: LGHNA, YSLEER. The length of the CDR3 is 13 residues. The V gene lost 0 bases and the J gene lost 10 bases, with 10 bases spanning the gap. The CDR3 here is CASSQERGEEQFF. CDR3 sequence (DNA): TGCGCCAGCAGCCAAGAGAGGGGAGAAGAGCAGTTCTTC.

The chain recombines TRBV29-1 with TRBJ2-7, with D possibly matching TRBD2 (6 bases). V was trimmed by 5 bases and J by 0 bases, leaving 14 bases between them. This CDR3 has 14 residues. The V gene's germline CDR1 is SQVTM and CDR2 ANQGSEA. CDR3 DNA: TGCAGCGTTCTAGGGGCGGGACCCTCCTACGAGCAGTACTTC. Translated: CSVLGAGPSYEQYF.

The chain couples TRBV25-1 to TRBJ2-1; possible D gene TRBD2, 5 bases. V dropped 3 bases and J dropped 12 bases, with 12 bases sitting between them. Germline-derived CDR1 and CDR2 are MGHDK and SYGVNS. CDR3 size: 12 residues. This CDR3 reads CASSERASAQFF. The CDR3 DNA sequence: TGTGCCAGCAGTGAGAGGGCATCAGCGCAGTTCTTC.

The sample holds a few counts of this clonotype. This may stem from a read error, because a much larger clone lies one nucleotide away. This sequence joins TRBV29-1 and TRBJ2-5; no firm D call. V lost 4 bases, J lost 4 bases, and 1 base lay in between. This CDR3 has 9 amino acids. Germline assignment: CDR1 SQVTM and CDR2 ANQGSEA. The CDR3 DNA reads TGCAGCGTTGCAGAGACCCAGTACTTC. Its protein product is CSVAETQYF.

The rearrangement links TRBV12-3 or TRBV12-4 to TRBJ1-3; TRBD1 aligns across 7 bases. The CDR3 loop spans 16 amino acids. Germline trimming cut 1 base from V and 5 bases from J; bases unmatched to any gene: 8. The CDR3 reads CASSLDIPGQRNTIYF. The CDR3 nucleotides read TGTGCCAGCAGTTTAGACATACCGGGACAGAGAAACACCATATATTTT.

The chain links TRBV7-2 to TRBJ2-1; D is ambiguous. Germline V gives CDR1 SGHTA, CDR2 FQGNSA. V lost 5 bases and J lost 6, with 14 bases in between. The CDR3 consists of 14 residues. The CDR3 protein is CASSPRGLLNEQFF. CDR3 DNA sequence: TGTGCCAGCAGCCCACGAGGCTTGCTCAATGAGCAGTTCTTC.

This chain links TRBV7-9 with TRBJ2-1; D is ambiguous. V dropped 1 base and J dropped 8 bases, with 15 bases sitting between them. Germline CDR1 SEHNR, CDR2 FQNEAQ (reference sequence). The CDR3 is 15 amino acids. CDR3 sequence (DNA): TGTGCCAGCAGCTTAGGAGGTCATGGGATCGATGAGCAGTTCTTC. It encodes CASSLGGHGIDEQFF.

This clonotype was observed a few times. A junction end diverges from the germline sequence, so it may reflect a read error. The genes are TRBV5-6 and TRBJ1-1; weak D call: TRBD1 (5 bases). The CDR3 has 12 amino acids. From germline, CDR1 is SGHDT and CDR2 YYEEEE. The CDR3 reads CTSSFSDTEAFF. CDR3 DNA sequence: TGTACCAGCAGCTTCTCGGACACTGAGGCTTTCTTT.

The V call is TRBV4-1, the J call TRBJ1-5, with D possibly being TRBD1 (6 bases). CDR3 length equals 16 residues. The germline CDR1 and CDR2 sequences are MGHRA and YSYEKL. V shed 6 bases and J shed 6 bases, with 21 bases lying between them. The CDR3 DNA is TGCGCCAGCAGACTCACGCATCTCAAGGGGGTTCAGCCCCAGCATTTT. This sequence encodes CASRLTHLKGVQPQHF.

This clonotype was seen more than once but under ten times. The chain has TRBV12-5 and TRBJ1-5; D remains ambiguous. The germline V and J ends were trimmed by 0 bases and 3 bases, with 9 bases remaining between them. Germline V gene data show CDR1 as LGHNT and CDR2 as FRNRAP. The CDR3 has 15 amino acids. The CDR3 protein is CASGLVTATNQPQHF. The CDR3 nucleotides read TGTGCTAGTGGTTTGGTTACAGCGACCAATCAGCCCCAGCATTTT.

The CDR3 sequence is CASSLQSQGLEETQYF. CDR3 nucleotide sequence: TGTGCCAGCAGCTTACAGTCCCAGGGGCTAGAAGAGACCCAGTACTTC. The chain is built from TRBV7-9 and TRBJ2-5, with a tentative D call TRBD1 (6 bases). Trimming pared 2 bases from V and 3 bases from J, leaving 16 bases between. This CDR3 comprises 16 residues. From germline, CDR1 is SEHNR and CDR2 FQNEAQ (reference sequence).

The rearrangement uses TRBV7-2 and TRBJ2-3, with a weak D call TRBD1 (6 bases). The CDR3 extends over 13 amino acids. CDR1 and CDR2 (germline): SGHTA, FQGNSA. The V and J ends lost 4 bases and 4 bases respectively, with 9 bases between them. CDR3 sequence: CASSSDRSDTQYF. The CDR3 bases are TGTGCCAGCAGCTCCGACAGGTCAGATACGCAGTATTTT.

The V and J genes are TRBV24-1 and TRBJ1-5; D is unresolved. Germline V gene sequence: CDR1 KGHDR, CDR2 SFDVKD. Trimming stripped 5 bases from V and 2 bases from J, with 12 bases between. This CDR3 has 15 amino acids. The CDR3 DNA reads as TGTGCCACCAGTGTTTCGGGCGCCGGCAATCAGCCCCAGCATTTT. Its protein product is CATSVSGAGNQPQHF.

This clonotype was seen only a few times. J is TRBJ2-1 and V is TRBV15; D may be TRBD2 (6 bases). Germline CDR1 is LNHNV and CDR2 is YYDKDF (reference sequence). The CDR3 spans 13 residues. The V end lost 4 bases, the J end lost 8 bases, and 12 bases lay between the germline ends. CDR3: CATSTEWGDEQFF. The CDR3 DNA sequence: TGTGCCACCAGCACCGAGTGGGGGGATGAGCAGTTCTTC.

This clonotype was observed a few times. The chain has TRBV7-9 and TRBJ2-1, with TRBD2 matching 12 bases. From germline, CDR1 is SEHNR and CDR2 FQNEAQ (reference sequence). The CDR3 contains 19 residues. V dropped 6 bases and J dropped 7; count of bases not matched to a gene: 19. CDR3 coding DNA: TGTGCCAGCAGTTTAACCCCGCCACCTAGCGGGAGGGCCCCAAATGAGCAGTTCTTC. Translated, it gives CASSLTPPPSGRAPNEQFF.

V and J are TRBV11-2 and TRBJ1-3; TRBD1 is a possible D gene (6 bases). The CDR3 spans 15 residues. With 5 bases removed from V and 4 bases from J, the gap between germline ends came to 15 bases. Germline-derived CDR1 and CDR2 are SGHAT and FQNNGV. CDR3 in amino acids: CASSALQGRGNTIYF. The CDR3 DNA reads TGTGCCAGCAGCGCTCTCCAGGGGAGGGGAAACACCATATATTTT.

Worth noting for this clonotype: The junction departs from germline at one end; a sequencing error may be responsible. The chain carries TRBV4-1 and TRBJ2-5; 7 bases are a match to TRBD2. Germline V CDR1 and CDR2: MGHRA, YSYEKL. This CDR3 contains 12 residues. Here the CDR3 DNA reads TGCGTCAGCAGCGGGGACTTCGAGACCCAGTACTTC. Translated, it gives CVSSGDFETQYF.

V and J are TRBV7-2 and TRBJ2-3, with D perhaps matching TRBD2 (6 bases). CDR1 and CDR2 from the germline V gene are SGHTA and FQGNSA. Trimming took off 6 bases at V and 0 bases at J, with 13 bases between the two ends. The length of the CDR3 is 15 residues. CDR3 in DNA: TGTGCCAGCAGACTAGCTGGCGGGAGCACAGATACGCAGTATTTT. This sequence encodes CASRLAGGSTDTQYF.

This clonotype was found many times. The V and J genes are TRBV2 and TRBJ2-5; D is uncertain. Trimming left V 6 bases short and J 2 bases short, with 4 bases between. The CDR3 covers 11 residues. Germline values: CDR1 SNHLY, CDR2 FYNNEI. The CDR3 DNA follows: TGTGCCAGCAGGGCGCAAGAGACCCAGTACTTC. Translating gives CASRAQETQYF.